The rows below give T cell receptor beta chains drawn from one sample of a study of blood T cells in healthy people across ages. One entry per CDR3 protein, called by TCRdb with MiXCR from the 5' RACE reads. This sample has 800,000 to 1,000,000 distinct CDR3 sequences, with 45% to 50% found just once. Source material: blood. These receptors originate from a man younger than 40 in good health. CDR3s include the opening cysteine and the closing phenylalanine or tryptophan. The order of the fields is J gene, clone size, D gene, V gene, CDR3 protein, CDR3 DNA. The D gene is left open where the match is weak. Where a row states a size, it is once, few, many or the class of an expanded clone; other rows omit it.

>TRBJ2-5|.|TRBD2|TRBV6-6
CASSYSQRGPRETQYF
TGTGCCAGCAGTTACTCCCAGCGGGGGCCAAGAGAGACCCAGTACTTC
>TRBJ2-5|.|TRBD2|TRBV20-1
CSAYPPSGSETQYF
TGCAGTGCTTATCCTCCTAGCGGGTCTGAGACCCAGTACTTC
>TRBJ2-7|.|TRBD2|TRBV20-1
CSAQIAGGYNEQYF
TGCAGTGCTCAAATAGCGGGGGGTTACAATGAGCAGTACTTC
>TRBJ2-5|few|.|TRBV28
CASSSHLRGQYF
TGTGCCAGCAGTTCCCACCTACGAGGGCAGTACTTC
>TRBJ2-5|.|TRBD2|TRBV6-6
CASSLSGDLRETQYF
TGTGCCAGCAGTTTAAGCGGGGACCTCCGGGAGACCCAGTACTTC
>TRBJ2-7|.|TRBD1|TRBV5-1
CAGSQGTGYEQYF
TGCGCCGGCAGCCAGGGGACAGGCTACGAGCAGTACTTC
>TRBJ1-2|.|.|TRBV11-1
CASSLDAGNGYTF
TGTGCCAGCAGCTTAGATGCAGGGAATGGCTACACCTTC
>TRBJ1-5|once|.|TRBV6-5
CASSYSSSLDQPQHF
TGTGCCAGCAGTTACTCGTCCTCGTTAGACCAGCCCCAGCATTTT
>TRBJ1-5|.|TRBD1|TRBV6-2/TRBV6-3
CASSSLRGQGYQPQHF
TGTGCCAGCAGTTCCCTTAGGGGACAGGGGTATCAGCCCCAGCATTTT
>TRBJ2-1|few|.|TRBV20-1
CSASRPGGLRNEQFF
TGCAGTGCTAGTCGTCCTGGGGGCCTCCGGAATGAGCAGTTCTTC
>TRBJ2-5|few|TRBD1|TRBV9
CASSPGTEATFQETQYF
TGTGCCAGCAGCCCAGGGACAGAAGCCACTTTCCAAGAGACCCAGTACTTC
>TRBJ2-7|once|.|TRBV18
CASSPPSRALSVEQYF
TGTGCCAGCTCACCGCCCTCACGGGCTCTATCGGTTGAGCAGTACTTC
>TRBJ2-4|few|.|TRBV28
CASSLGQDGNIQYF
TGTGCCAGCAGTTTAGGGCAGGATGGAAACATTCAGTACTTC